The clone carrying this T cell receptor (beta chain) was observed many times. Its antigen is as yet unknown. This sample stems from a study of Graves' ophthalmopathy and Graves' hyperthyroidism. V lost 2 bases to trimming and J lost 2 bases; unmatched junction nucleotides: 5. The CDR3 is 15 residues long. In germline, CDR1 is MNHEY, CDR2 SVGEGT. Being free of ophthalmopathy for 18 months of follow-up defined stable hyperthyroidism. If patients had other autoimmune diseases, uncontrolled infections, pregnancy or lactation, they were excluded. Isolation of PBMCs was performed using around 9.1 ml of fresh peripheral blood. Beta-chain TCR CDR3 regions were amplified from RNA transcripts. RT-PCR in the first round used HTBI primers; a second-round multiplex PCR followed. From the multiplex PCR reads, TCRdb called clonotypes with MiXCR, one entry per CDR3 protein. The table lists fewer than 650,000 distinct CDR3 sequences, 22% of them singletons.

Study-wide results and caveats: The model reached around 64% sensitivity and about 73% specificity for predicting ophthalmopathy progression.

The clonotype comes from a woman aged 18-30 years with stable Graves' hyperthyroidism. Some clones in this sample may be carry-over from other donors' samples. Sample: peripheral blood. This rearrangement joins TRBV6-2 or TRBV6-3 to TRBJ2-7; 8 bases align to TRBD1. The CDR3 DNA follows: TGTGCCAGCAGTTACGGGACAGGAAATACCTACGAGCAGTACTTC. Its translation is CASSYGTGNTYEQYF.